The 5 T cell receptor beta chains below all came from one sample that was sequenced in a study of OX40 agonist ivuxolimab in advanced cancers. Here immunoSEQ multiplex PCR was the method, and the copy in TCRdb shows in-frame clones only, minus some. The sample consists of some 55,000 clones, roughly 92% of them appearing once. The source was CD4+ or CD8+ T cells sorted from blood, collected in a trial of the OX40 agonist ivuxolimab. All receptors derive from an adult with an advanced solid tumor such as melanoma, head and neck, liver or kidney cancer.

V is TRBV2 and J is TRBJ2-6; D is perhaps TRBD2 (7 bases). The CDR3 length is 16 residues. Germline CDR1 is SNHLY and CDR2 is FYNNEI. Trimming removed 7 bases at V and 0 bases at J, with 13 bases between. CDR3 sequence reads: CASIPGGHSGANVLTF. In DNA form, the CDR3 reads TGTGCCAGCATCCCGGGGGGCCACTCTGGGGCCAACGTCCTGACTTTC.

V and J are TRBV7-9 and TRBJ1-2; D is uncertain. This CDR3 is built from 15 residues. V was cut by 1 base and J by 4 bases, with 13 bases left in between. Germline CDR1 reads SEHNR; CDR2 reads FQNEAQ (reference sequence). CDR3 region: CASSLGTGEGYGYTF. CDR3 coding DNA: TGTGCCAGCAGCTTAGGTACGGGAGAAGGCTATGGCTACACCTTC.

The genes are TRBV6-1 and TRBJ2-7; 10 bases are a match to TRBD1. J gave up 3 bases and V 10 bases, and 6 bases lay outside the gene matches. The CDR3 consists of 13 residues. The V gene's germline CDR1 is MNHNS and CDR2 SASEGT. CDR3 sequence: CAITTGGYYEQYF. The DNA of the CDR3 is TGTGCCATTACGACAGGGGGCTACTACGAGCAGTACTTC.

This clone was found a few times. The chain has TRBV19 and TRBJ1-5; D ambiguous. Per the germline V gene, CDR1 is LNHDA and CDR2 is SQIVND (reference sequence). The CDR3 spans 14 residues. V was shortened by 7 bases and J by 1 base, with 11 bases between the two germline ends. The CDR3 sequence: CASTPSSSNQPQHF. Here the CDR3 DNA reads TGTGCCAGTACCCCAAGCAGCAGCAATCAGCCCCAGCATTTT.

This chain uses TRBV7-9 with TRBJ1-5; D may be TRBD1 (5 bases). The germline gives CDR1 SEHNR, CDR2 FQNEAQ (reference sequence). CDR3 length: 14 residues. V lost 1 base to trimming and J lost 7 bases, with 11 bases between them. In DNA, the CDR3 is TGTGCCAGCAGCTTAGGCAGGGCGGGACAGCCCCAGCATTTT. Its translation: CASSLGRAGQPQHF.